The source of this T cell receptor beta chain is a study of blood T cells in healthy people across ages. Primers used in a second PCR of about 7 to 12 cycles were a sample-barcoded 5' primer and a J-beta primer mix. TCRdb reprocessed the 5' RACE reads via MiXCR and lists one record per CDR3 protein. The data show 1,500,000 or so distinct CDR3 sequences, with roughly 60% seen just once and over 5.5% held by the top ten. There are 14 residues in the CDR3. Germline V gene data show CDR1 as LNHNV and CDR2 as YYDKDF (reference sequence). Trimming pared 8 bases from V and 2 bases from J, leaving 14 bases between.

The clonotype originates from a young man in good health. V gene TRBV15 combines with J gene TRBJ2-3; D gene ambiguous. Sequencing was performed on blood. The CDR3 region is CATSPIPHTDTQYF. CDR3 bases: TGTGCCACCTCCCCAATCCCCCACACAGATACGCAGTATTTT.